This TCR beta chain appears in the sequencing data of a study of T cells in localized non-small cell lung cancer. Study results and limitations: Only one tumor region went through sequencing, so heterogeneity may still be there. The study found T cell clonality highest in uninvolved adjacent lung, above tumor. Elevated circulating T cell density in blood was associated with longer overall survival.

This CDR3 comprises 16 residues. The germline CDR1 and CDR2 sequences are SGHTA and FQGNSA. The J segment lost 6 bases and the V segment lost 1 base, leaving 8 bases of the junction unmatched. As concerns this clone: No antigen is known for it.

Clones were read by immunoSEQ multiplex PCR, and TCRdb kept only the in-frame ones, dropping some. The sample lists under 75,000 clones, around 85% seen once, with about a fifth in the top ten. The chain links TRBV7-2 to TRBJ2-3, with TRBD2 identical over 9 bases. The source is a male donor aged 60 or over with stage III squamous cell lung carcinoma. Material: peripheral blood, obtained before any cancer treatment. The CDR3 loop reads CASSLVARGGRDTQYF. The CDR3 DNA sequence: TGTGCCAGCAGCTTAGTAGCGCGGGGGGGCCGGGATACGCAGTATTTT.